This T cell receptor beta chain stems from a study of PD-1 blockade in classical Hodgkin lymphoma. The V end was cut by 6 bases, the J end by 6 bases, with 9 bases between. In germline, CDR1 is MNHNS, CDR2 SASEGT. This CDR3 region has 11 residues. Method: immunoSEQ multiplex PCR; TCRdb's copy keeps in-frame clones and lacks some. The sample holds approximately 41,000 clones; around 86% are singletons and the top ten take less than 7%. Each patient experienced a relapse that followed autologous stem cell transplantation, and brentuximab vedotin exposure varied. This TCR was sampled from a human donor with classical Hodgkin lymphoma. Sequencing used peripheral blood mononuclear cells (PBMCs), obtained before the second cycle of nivolumab. The chain combines TRBV6-1 with TRBJ2-7; tentatively, D is TRBD1 (6 bases). CDR3: CASRTGTEQYF. CDR3 DNA: TGTGCCAGCAGAACAGGGACCGAGCAGTACTTC.